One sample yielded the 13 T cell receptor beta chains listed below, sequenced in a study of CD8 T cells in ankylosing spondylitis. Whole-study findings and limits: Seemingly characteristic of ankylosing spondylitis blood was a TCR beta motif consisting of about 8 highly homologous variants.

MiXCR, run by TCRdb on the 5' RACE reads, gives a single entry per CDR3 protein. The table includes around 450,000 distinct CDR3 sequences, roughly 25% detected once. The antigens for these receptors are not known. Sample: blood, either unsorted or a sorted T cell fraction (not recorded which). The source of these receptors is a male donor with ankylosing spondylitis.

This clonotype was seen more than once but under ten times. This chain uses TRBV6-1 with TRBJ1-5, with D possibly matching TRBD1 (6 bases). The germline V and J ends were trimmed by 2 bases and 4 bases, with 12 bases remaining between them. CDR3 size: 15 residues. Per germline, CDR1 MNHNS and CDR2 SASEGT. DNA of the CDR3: TGTGCCAGCAGTGAATTGCAGGACAGAAATCAGCCCCAGCATTTT. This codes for CASSELQDRNQPQHF.

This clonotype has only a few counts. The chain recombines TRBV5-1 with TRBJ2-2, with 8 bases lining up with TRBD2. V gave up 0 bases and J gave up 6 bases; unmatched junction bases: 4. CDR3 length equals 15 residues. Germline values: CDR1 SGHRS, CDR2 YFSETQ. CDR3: CASSLALGGAGELFF. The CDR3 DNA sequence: TGCGCCAGCAGCTTGGCCCTCGGGGGGGCCGGGGAGCTGTTTTTT.

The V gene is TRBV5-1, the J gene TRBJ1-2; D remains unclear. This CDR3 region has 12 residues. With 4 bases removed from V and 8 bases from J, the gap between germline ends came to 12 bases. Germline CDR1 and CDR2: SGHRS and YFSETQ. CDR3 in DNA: TGCGCCAGCAGCCCCCTCGGCGAGGGCTACACCTTC. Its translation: CASSPLGEGYTF.

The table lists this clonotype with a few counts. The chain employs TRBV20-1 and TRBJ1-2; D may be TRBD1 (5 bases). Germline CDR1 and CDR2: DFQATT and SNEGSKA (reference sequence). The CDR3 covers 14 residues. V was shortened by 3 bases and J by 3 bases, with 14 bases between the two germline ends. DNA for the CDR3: TGCAGTGCTAGTAGTAGCAGGGCCTACTATGGCTACACCTTC. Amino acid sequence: CSASSSRAYYGYTF.

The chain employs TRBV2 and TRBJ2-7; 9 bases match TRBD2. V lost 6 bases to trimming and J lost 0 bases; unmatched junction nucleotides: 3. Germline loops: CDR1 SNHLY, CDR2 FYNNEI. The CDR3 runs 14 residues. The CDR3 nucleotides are TGTGCCAGCAGGCCAGCGGGAGGCTCCTACGAGCAGTACTTC. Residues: CASRPAGGSYEQYF. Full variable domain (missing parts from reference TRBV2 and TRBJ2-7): EPEVTQTPSHQVTQMGQEVILRCVPISNHLYFYWYRQILGQKVEFLVSFYNNEISEKSEIFDDQFSVERPDGSNFTLKIRSTKLEDSAMYFCASRPAGGSYEQYFGPGTRLTVT.

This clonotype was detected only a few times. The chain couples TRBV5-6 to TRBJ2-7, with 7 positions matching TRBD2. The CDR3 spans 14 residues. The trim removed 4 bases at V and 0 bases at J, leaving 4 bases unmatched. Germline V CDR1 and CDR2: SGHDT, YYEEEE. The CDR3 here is CASSGGGSSYEQYV. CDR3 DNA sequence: TGTGCCAGCAGCGGGGGAGGGAGCTCCTACGAGCAGTACGTC.

The CDR3 protein is CSVEARLYGYTF. CDR3 nucleotide sequence: TGCAGCGTTGAGGCACGCCTATATGGCTACACCTTC. This sequence joins TRBV29-1 and TRBJ1-2; D call uncertain. Trimming removed 3 bases at V and 5 bases at J, with 10 bases between. This CDR3 is built from 12 residues. Germline lookup yields CDR1 SQVTM and CDR2 ANQGSEA.

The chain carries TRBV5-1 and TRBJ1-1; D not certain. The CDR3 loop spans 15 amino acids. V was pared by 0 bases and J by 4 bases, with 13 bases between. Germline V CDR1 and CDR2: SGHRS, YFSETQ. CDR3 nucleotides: TGCGCCAGCAGCTTGGAAGGCAGAGGAGGCACTGAAGCTTTCTTT. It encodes CASSLEGRGGTEAFF.

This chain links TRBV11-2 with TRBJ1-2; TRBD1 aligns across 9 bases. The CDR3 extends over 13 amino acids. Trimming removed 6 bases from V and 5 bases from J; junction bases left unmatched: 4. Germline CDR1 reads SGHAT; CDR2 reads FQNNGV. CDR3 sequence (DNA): TGTGCCAGCAGTGGACAGGGGATATATGGCTACACCTTC. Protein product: CASSGQGIYGYTF.

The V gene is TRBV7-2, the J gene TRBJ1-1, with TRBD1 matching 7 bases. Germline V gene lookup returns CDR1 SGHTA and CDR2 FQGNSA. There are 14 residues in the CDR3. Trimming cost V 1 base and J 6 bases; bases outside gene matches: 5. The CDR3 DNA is TGTGCCAGCAGCTTAGTACGAGGGGGCCCTGAAGCTTTCTTT. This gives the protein CASSLVRGGPEAFF.

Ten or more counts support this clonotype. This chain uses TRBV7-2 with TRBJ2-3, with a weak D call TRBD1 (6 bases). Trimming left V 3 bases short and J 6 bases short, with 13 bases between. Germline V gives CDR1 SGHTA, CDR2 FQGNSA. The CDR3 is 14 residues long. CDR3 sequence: CASSLGRGADTQYF. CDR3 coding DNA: TGTGCCAGCAGCTTGGGCAGGGGAGCGGATACGCAGTATTTT. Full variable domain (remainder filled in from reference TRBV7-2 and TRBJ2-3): GAGVSQSPSNKVTEKGKDVELRCDPISGHTALYWYRQSLGQGLEFLIYFQGNSAPDKSGLPSDRFSAERTGGSVSTLTIQRTQQEDSAVYLCASSLGRGADTQYFGPGTRLTVL.

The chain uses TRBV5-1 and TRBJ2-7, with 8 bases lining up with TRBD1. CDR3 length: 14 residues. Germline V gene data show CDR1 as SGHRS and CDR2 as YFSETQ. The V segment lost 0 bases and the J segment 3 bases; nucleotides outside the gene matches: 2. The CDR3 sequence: CASSLVGTGYEQYF. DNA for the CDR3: TGCGCCAGCAGCTTGGTCGGGACAGGCTACGAGCAGTACTTC.

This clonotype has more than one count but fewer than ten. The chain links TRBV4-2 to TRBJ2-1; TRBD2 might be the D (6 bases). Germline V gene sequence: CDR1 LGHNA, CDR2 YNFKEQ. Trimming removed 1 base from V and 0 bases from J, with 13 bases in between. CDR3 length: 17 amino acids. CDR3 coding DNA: TGTGCCAGCAGCCAAGTATTCGGCGGGAACTCCTACAATGAGCAGTTCTTC. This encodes CASSQVFGGNSYNEQFF.